Listed below are T cell receptor beta chains from one sample, sequenced in a study of Ad26.COV2.S vaccination and SARS-CoV-2 variants. Sequenced by immunoSEQ multiplex PCR; TCRdb stores in-frame clones only, minus some. The sample has over 400,000 clones, about 90% seen once. The specimen comprised peripheral blood, sampled in a trial of Ad26.COV2.S vaccine versus placebo. All receptors derive from a person aged 18-60 years who received the Ad26.COV2.S COVID-19 vaccine or a placebo. The CDR3 runs from the conserved cysteine through the conserved F or W. Fields, in order: CDR3 length, D gene, V gene, clone size, J gene, CDR3 DNA, CDR3 protein. A D gene is named only where the DNA matches it firmly. Clone size appears in some rows only: once, few, many, or a class for an expanded clone.

13	NA	TRBV29-1	NA	TRBJ1-3	TGCAGCGCTCACGGGGGCTCTGGAAACACCATATATTTT	CSAHGGSGNTIYF
13	NA	TRBV27	NA	TRBJ2-3	TGTGCCAGCCAAACTACTAGCACAGATACGCAGTATTTT	CASQTTSTDTQYF
15	TRBD1	TRBV5-1	NA	TRBJ2-7	TGCGCCAGCAGCTTGGCCGGACAGGGGCTCCACGAGCAGTACTTC	CASSLAGQGLHEQYF
15	NA	TRBV27	NA	TRBJ1-4	TGTGCCAGCAGTTTATGGGGTGCAACTAATGAAAAACTGTTTTTT	CASSLWGATNEKLFF
14	NA	TRBV5-1	once	TRBJ2-5	TGCGCCAGCAGCTTGAGTTCGTGGCAAGAGACCCAGTACTTC	CASSLSSWQETQYF
10	NA	TRBV21-1	NA	TRBJ1-2	TGTGCCAGCAGCTGGAGGAGCTACACCTTC	CASSWRSYTF
18	TRBD2	TRBV7-8	NA	TRBJ2-3	TGTGCCAGCAGCCACGGCCGACTAGCGGGGGGGAGCACAGATACGCAGTATTTT	CASSHGRLAGGSTDTQYF
15	NA	TRBV7-8	NA	TRBJ2-1	TGTGCCAGCAGCCGAGGCGCAGGAAATTACAATGAGCAGTTCTTC	CASSRGAGNYNEQFF
12	NA	TRBV13	NA	TRBJ1-1	TGTGCCAGCTCCAAACAGGGTACTGAAGCTTTCTTT	CASSKQGTEAFF
14	NA	TRBV7-9	NA	TRBJ2-7	TGTGCCAGCAGCCACAGCCGACAGATCTACGAGCAGTACTTC	CASSHSRQIYEQYF
14	TRBD1	TRBV6-2/TRBV6-3	NA	TRBJ2-5	TGTGCCAGCAGTTACACAGGGGGCTGGGAGACCCAGTACTTC	CASSYTGGWETQYF
16	TRBD1	TRBV11-2	NA	TRBJ2-3	TGTGCCAGCAGCTTAGGCTACAGGGGGGTAACAGATACGCAGTATTTT	CASSLGYRGVTDTQYF
13	TRBD1	TRBV30	NA	TRBJ1-4	TGTGCCTGGCAGGGGGCGGATGGTGAAAAACTGTTTTTT	CAWQGADGEKLFF
16	NA	TRBV24-1	NA	TRBJ1-2	TGTGCCACCAGTGACTCTGAGTCTGGGTTCCCCGATGGCTACACCTTC	CATSDSESGFPDGYTF
16	TRBD1	TRBV5-1	NA	TRBJ1-3	TGCGCCAGCAGCTTGCCAGGGACAGGGGCTGGAAACACCATATATTTT	CASSLPGTGAGNTIYF
18	TRBD1	TRBV7-9	NA	TRBJ2-7	TGTGCCAGCAGCTTAGCCACCCCCCGACAGGGGTTCCCCTACGAGCAGTACTTC	CASSLATPRQGFPYEQYF
15	NA	TRBV2	NA	TRBJ2-6	TGTGCCAGCAGTTCGCAGGGATCTGGGGCCAACGTCCTGACTTTC	CASSSQGSGANVLTF
15	NA	TRBV24-1	NA	TRBJ1-2	TGTGCCACCAGTGACCCGGACCTAAAAAGCTATGGCTACACCTTC	CATSDPDLKSYGYTF
13	NA	TRBV29-1	NA	TRBJ1-1	TGCAGCGTTGACCTAACCCGTGGCACTGAAGCTTTCTTT	CSVDLTRGTEAFF
13	TRBD2	TRBV25-1	NA	TRBJ2-7	TGTGCCAGCAGTTACCCAGGGAGGGAAGGGCAGTACTTC	CASSYPGREGQYF
16	TRBD1	TRBV10-2	NA	TRBJ1-3	TGCGCCAGCAGTGATTGGACAGGCGTCTCTGGAAACACCATATATTTT	CASSDWTGVSGNTIYF
12	NA	TRBV7-2	few	TRBJ2-3	TGTGCCAGCAGCCGGCGCACAGATACGCAGTATTTT	CASSRRTDTQYF
15	NA	TRBV18	NA	TRBJ1-1	TGTGCCAGCTCACCGCGGGACACAATGAACACTGAAGCTTTCTTT	CASSPRDTMNTEAFF
12	NA	TRBV19	few	TRBJ2-7	TGTGCCAGTAGTATGGGCCCCTACGAGCAGTACTTC	CASSMGPYEQYF
14	NA	TRBV11-3	NA	TRBJ1-3	TGTGCCAGCAGCTCCCCCGGCACGGGAAACACCATATATTTT	CASSSPGTGNTIYF
16	NA	TRBV18	NA	TRBJ1-6	TGTGCCAGCTCACAAGGTTCTATGGTCTATAATTCACCCCTCCACTTT	CASSQGSMVYNSPLHF
16	TRBD1	TRBV19	NA	TRBJ1-4	TGTGCCAGTAGTCCCCACAGTGGGGACAGTAATGAAAAACTGTTTTTT	CASSPHSGDSNEKLFF
18	TRBD1	TRBV15	NA	TRBJ1-4	TGTGCCACCAGCGGTTTGAGGACAGGGCCGCGGACTAATGAAAAACTGTTTTTT	CATSGLRTGPRTNEKLFF
15	TRBD1	TRBV11-2	NA	TRBJ2-1	TGTGCCAGCAGCTCAGGGACAGCCCGCTACAATGAGCAGTTCTTC	CASSSGTARYNEQFF
15	NA	TRBV28	NA	TRBJ1-6	TGTGCCAGCAGTTTTGGGGGATCCTATAATTCACCCCTCCACTTT	CASSFGGSYNSPLHF
13	NA	TRBV10-1	NA	TRBJ2-1	TGCGCCAGCAGTGAACTCCGGGGAAATGAGCAGTTCTTC	CASSELRGNEQFF
12	NA	TRBV3-1/TRBV3-2	NA	TRBJ1-1	TGTGCCAGCAGCGTAACGAACACTGAAGCTTTCTTT	CASSVTNTEAFF
14	NA	TRBV4-1	NA	TRBJ2-5	TGCGCCAGCAGCCAAGATTTCGCGGAAGAGACCCAGTACTTC	CASSQDFAEETQYF
17	NA	TRBV21-1	NA	TRBJ2-1	TGTGCCAGCAGCAAAAGGGGACAGAAAAAAACCTACAATGAGCAGTTCTTC	CASSKRGQKKTYNEQFF
13	TRBD1	TRBV29-1	NA	TRBJ1-1	TGCAGCGTTGCGAGGGACAGCCGCACTGAAGCTTTCTTT	CSVARDSRTEAFF
14	TRBD1	TRBV29-1	once	TRBJ2-7	TGCAGCGTTGAATCCCGGGACAGGCCCTACGAGCAGTACTTC	CSVESRDRPYEQYF
16	TRBD2	TRBV9	NA	TRBJ2-3	TGTGCCAGCAGCGTAGGTGATAGCGGGGGACCGGTTACGCAGTATTTT	CASSVGDSGGPVTQYF